This T cell receptor (beta chain) was identified in a study of regulatory T cells in long-lasting Graves disease. This clonotype was seen at least ten times. Time point noted: newly diagnosed GD, antithyroid drugs for less than 3 months. From RNA extracted from PBMCs, the TCR library was made. Germline V gives CDR1 SQVTM, CDR2 ANQGSEA. V shed 6 bases, J shed 5 bases, and the junction held 8 bases outside the gene matches. The CDR3 spans 13 residues. Construction of the TCR beta libraries employed iRepertoire HTBI primers in conjunction with Arm-PCR of CDR3 regions. TCRdb independently ran MiXCR on the multiplex PCR reads; one entry per CDR3 protein. This table has about 520,000 distinct CDR3 sequences, about 11% appearing once. The same data also went into a second study, on T cells in Graves' hyperthyroidism and ophthalmopathy.

Sample: peripheral blood mononuclear cells (PBMCs), taken at new diagnosis, from a patient treated with antithyroid drugs. The chain links TRBV29-1 to TRBJ1-2, with 8 bases matching TRBD1. The receptor was derived from a woman in her 30s with Graves disease. The CDR3 reads CSVGTGQAYGYTF. CDR3 DNA: TGCAGCGTGGGGACAGGACAGGCATATGGCTACACCTTC.